These T cell receptor beta chains were read from a single sample in a study of shared clonotypes between healthy human individuals. Only in-frame clones appear in the TCRdb table, and some are missing; sequencing was by immunoSEQ multiplex PCR. This sample has 2 million to 2.5 million clones; 85% to 95% occur once, and the top ten carry around 0.38%. Sequenced: naive CD4+ T cells from PBMCs. The receptors were sampled from a man younger than 35 in good health. Some clones in this sample may be carry-over from other donors' samples. Both conserved end residues are part of each CDR3. The order of the fields is V gene, J gene, CDR3 protein.

V: TRBV28; J: TRBJ2-7; CDR3: CASSSEQYF
V: TRBV5-5; J: TRBJ2-3; CDR3: CASSPTGGEDTQYF
V: TRBV7-9; J: TRBJ1-2; CDR3: CASSFSGDGYTF
V: TRBV5-8; J: TRBJ1-4; CDR3: CASSLVSWTGKKLFF
V: TRBV7-2; J: TRBJ2-6; CDR3: CASSLGGTGDSGANVLTF
V: TRBV5-1; J: TRBJ2-5; CDR3: CASSWQGALAGAETQYF
V: TRBV7-9; J: TRBJ2-5; CDR3: CASSPRQLQETQYF
V: TRBV30; J: TRBJ2-7; CDR3: CAWTQETYTYEQYF
V: TRBV7-2; J: TRBJ2-7; CDR3: CASSPYVPGVLDEQYF
V: TRBV19; J: TRBJ1-1; CDR3: CASGTRPWAFF
V: TRBV4-1; J: TRBJ1-2; CDR3: CASSQPQGSYGYTF
V: TRBV5-4; J: TRBJ2-6; CDR3: CASSRPQGAGANVLTF
V: TRBV9; J: TRBJ2-1; CDR3: CASSVLGLYNEQFF
V: TRBV6-1; J: TRBJ2-7; CDR3: CASWTGGSEQYF
V: TRBV7-3; J: TRBJ2-4; CDR3: CASSLSSAENIQYF
V: TRBV19; J: TRBJ2-3; CDR3: CASSRANTDTQYF
V: TRBV7-2; J: TRBJ1-5; CDR3: CASSLAIHQPQHF
V: TRBV19; J: TRBJ2-2; CDR3: CASSIMTSGSANTGELFF
V: TRBV5-6; J: TRBJ1-1; CDR3: CASSSLRGKTEAFF
V: TRBV5-1; J: TRBJ1-2; CDR3: CASSVTGFEGGYTF
V: TRBV5-1; J: TRBJ1-2; CDR3: CASSDSPNYGYTF
V: TRBV5-4; J: TRBJ2-6; CDR3: CASSIGGGLGANVLTF
V: TRBV5-1; J: TRBJ2-7; CDR3: CASSTVAGGWSREQYF
V: TRBV30; J: TRBJ1-2; CDR3: CAWSAGTGHGYTF
V: TRBV25-1; J: TRBJ1-3; CDR3: CASSEWGASSGNTIYF
V: TRBV7-9; J: TRBJ1-5; CDR3: CASSLGAADQPQHF
V: TRBV4-1; J: TRBJ2-7; CDR3: CASSQPRDRVYEQYF
V: TRBV6-1; J: TRBJ2-1; CDR3: CASSVGLAQNEQFF
V: TRBV11-2; J: TRBJ2-7; CDR3: CASSPDRVGEQYF
V: TRBV9; J: TRBJ2-3; CDR3: CASSEGGLAGTDTQYF
V: TRBV7-9; J: TRBJ2-2; CDR3: CASSLKTGGANTGELFF
V: TRBV29-1; J: TRBJ1-3; CDR3: CSAESGAGNTIYF
V: TRBV6-1; J: TRBJ1-1; CDR3: CASSAYSGNTEAFF
V: TRBV6-5; J: TRBJ1-2; CDR3: CASRGYGGVDYGYTF
V: TRBV2; J: TRBJ2-1; CDR3: CASSVTYNEQFF
V: TRBV11-2; J: TRBJ1-2; CDR3: CASSLAPRDRSRRGGYTF
V: TRBV27; J: TRBJ1-2; CDR3: CASRPSIAHQQGTEADGYTF
V: TRBV5-1; J: TRBJ2-7; CDR3: CASSGQGQYEQYF
V: TRBV5-1; J: TRBJ2-7; CDR3: CASSSPEGSYEQYF
V: TRBV5-1; J: TRBJ2-3; CDR3: CASSSPGLGDTQYF
V: TRBV9; J: TRBJ2-4; CDR3: CASSARDGLAIAKNIQYF
V: TRBV11-2; J: TRBJ2-1; CDR3: CASSPTLAGGYNEQFF
V: TRBV5-4; J: TRBJ1-6; CDR3: CASSPGGQGDSPLHF
V: TRBV5-1; J: TRBJ2-5; CDR3: CASSVASGSETQYF
V: TRBV7-2; J: TRBJ2-3; CDR3: CASRPPGLAGSDTQYF
V: TRBV5-4; J: TRBJ2-7; CDR3: CASSLEQGDRYEQYF
V: TRBV7-8; J: TRBJ2-7; CDR3: CASSPIIIWTGKSYEQYF
V: TRBV30; J: TRBJ1-2; CDR3: CAWIGLGWEGYTF
V: TRBV28; J: TRBJ1-4; CDR3: CASSLFQGWSGKLFF
V: TRBV18; J: TRBJ2-7; CDR3: CASSPVGQSSYEQYF
V: TRBV7-2; J: TRBJ2-1; CDR3: CASSLVSGPVKYNEQFF
V: TRBV28; J: TRBJ1-1; CDR3: CASGRGLGLVTEAFF
V: TRBV29-1; J: TRBJ2-5; CDR3: CSVEGDRGRETQYF
V: TRBV5-1; J: TRBJ2-1; CDR3: CASSAIPSGSSYNEQFF
V: TRBV18; J: TRBJ1-1; CDR3: CASSPEDRRRAFF
V: TRBV5-5; J: TRBJ1-1; CDR3: CASSGEVETEAFF
V: TRBV27; J: TRBJ1-5; CDR3: CASSLLSRGGNQPQHF